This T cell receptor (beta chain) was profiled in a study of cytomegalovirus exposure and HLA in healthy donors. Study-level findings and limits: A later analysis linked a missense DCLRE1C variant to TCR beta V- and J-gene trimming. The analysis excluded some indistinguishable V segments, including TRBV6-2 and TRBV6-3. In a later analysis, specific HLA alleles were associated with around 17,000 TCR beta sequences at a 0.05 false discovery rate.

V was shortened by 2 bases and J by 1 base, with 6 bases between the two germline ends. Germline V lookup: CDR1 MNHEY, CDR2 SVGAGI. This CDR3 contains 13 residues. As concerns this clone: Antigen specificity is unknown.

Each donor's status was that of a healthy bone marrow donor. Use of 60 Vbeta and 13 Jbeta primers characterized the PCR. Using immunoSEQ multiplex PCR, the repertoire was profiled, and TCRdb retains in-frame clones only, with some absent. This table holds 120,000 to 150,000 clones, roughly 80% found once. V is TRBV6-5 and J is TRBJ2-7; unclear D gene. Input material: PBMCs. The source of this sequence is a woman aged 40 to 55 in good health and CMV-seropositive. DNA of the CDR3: TGTGCCAGCAGTTACGGGCAATCCTACGAGCAGTACTTC. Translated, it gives CASSYGQSYEQYF.